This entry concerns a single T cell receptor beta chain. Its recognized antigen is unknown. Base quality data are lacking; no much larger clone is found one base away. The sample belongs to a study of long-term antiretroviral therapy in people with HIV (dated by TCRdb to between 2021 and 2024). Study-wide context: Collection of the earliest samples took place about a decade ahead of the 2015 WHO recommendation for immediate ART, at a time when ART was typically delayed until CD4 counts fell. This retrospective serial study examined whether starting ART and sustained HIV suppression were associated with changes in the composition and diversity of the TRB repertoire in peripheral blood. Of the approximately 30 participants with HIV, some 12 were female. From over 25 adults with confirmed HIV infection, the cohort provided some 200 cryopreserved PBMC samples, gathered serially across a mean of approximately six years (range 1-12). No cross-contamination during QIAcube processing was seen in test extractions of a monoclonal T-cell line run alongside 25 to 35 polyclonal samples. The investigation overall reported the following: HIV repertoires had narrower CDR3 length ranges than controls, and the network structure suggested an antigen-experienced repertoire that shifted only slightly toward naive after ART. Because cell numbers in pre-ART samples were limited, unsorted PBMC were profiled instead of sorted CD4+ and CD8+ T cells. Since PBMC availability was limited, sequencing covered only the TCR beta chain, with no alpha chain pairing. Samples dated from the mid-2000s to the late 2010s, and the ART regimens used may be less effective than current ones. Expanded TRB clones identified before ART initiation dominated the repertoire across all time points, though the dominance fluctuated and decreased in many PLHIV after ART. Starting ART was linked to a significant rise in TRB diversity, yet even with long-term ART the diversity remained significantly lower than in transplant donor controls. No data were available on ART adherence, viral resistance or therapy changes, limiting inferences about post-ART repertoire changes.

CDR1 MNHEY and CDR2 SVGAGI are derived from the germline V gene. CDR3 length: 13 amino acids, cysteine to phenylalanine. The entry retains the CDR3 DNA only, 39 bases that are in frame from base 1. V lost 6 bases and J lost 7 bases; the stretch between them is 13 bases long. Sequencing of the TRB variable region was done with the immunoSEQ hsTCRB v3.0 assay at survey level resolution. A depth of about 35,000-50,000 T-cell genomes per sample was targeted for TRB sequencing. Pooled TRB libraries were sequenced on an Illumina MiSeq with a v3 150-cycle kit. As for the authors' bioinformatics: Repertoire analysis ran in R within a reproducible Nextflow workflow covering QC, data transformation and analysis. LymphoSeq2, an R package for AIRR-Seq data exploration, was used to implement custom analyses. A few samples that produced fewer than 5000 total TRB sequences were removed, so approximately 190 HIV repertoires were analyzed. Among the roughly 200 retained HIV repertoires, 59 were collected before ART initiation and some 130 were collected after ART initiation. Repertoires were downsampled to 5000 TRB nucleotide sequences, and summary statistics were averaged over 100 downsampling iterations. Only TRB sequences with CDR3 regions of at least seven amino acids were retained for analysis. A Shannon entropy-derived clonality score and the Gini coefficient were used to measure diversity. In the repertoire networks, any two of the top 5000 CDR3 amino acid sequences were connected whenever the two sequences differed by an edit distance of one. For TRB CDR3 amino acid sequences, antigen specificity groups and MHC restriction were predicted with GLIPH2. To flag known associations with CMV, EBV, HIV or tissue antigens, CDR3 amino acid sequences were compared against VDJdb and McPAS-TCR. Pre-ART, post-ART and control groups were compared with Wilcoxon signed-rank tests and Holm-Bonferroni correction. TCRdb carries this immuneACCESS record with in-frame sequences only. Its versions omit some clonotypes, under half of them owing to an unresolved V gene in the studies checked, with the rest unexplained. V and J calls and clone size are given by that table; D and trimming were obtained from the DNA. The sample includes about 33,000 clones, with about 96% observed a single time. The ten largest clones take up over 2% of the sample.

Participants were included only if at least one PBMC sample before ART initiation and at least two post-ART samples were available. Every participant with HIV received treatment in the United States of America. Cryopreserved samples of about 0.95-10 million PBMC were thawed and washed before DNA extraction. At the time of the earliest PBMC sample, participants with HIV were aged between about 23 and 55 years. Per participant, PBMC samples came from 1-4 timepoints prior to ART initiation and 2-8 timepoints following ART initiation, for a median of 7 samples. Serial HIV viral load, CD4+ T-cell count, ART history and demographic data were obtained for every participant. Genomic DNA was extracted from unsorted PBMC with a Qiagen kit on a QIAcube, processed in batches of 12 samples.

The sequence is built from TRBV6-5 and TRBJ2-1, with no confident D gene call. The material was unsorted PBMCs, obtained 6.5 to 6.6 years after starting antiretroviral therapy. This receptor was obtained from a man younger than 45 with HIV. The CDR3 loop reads CASRTFPENEQFF. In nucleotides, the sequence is TGTGCCAGCAGGACTTTCCCAGAAAATGAGCAGTTCTTC.